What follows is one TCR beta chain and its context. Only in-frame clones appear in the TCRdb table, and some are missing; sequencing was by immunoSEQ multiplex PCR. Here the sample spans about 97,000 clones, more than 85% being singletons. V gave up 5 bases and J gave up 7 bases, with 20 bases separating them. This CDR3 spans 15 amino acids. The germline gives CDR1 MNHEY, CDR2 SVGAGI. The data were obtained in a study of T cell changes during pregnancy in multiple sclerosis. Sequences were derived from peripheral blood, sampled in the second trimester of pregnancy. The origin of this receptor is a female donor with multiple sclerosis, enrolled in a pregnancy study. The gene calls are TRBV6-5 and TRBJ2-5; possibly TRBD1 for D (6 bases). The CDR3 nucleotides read TGTGCCAGCAGTCGGGACAATAGGGATCCCCTGACCCAGTACTTC. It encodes CASSRDNRDPLTQYF.